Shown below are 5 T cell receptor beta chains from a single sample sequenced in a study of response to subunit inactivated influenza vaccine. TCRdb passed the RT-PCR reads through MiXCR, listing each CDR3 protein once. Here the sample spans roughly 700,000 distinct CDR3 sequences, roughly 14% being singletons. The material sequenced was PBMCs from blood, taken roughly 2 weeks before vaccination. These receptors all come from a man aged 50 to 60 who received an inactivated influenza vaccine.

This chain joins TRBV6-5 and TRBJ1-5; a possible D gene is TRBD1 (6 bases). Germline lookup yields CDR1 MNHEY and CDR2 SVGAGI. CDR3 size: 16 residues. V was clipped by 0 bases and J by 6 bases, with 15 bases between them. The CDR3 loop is CASSYSYHQGSQPQHF. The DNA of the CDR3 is TGTGCCAGCAGTTACTCGTATCATCAGGGGTCTCAGCCCCAGCATTTT.

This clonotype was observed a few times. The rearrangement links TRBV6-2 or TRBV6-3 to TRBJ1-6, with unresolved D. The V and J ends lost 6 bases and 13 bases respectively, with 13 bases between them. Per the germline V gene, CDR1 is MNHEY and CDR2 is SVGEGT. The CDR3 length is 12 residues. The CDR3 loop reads CASSRGSSPLHF. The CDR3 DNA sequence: TGTGCCAGCAGCCGGGGTTCGAGCCCCCTCCACTTT.

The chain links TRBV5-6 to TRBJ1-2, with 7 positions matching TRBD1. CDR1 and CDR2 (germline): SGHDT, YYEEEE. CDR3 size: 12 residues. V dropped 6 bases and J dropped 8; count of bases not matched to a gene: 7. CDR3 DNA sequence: TGTGCCAGCAACCGACAGGGTCGCGGCTACACCTTC. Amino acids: CASNRQGRGYTF.

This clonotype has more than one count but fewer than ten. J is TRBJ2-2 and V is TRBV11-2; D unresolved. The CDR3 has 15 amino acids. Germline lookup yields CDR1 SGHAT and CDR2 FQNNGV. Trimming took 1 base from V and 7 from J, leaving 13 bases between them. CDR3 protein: CASSLVGYNYGELFF. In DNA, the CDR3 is TGTGCCAGCAGCTTAGTAGGGTATAACTACGGGGAGCTGTTTTTT.

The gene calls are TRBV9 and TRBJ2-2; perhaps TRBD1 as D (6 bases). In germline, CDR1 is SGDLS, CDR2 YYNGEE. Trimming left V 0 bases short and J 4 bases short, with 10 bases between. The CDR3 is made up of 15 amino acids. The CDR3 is CASSVGTVGTGELFF. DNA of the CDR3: TGTGCCAGCAGCGTAGGGACAGTGGGCACCGGGGAGCTGTTTTTT.